This T cell receptor (beta chain) is from a study of cytomegalovirus exposure and HLA in healthy donors. Points from the study as a whole: In vitro confirmation showed three CMV-associated chains to be CMV antigen specific. Presence/absence analyses supposed approximately even sequencing depth among donors.

To note about this clone: Its antigen is currently unknown. Because the CDR3's place on the DNA is in doubt, the DNA is left out and the CDR3 is given as listed by TCRdb.

PCR involved 60 Vbeta and 13 Jbeta primers. TCRdb keeps only in-frame clones here, not all; method: immunoSEQ multiplex PCR. The data contain under 130,000 clones, roughly 15% of them singletons. The sequence was collected from a female donor in good health and CMV-seronegative. Sequencing input: PBMCs.

This CDR3 is CASSFGPGTGRGMMESFF. The chain links TRBV7-8 to TRBJ1-1; no DNA check was done on the table's D call, TRBD1. The CDR3 spans 18 residues, counting both ends. From germline, CDR1 is SGHVS and CDR2 FQNEAQ.